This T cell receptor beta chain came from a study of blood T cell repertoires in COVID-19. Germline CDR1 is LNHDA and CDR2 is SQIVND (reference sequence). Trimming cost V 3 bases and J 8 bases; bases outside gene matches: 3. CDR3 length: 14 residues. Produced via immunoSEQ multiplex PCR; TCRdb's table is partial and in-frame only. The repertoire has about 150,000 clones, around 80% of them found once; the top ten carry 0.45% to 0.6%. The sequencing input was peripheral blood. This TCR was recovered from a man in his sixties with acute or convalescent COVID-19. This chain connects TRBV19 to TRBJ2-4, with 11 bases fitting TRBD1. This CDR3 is CASSMDRGQDIQYF. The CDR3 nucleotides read TGTGCCAGTAGTATGGACAGGGGGCAAGACATTCAGTACTTC.